Presented here are 21 T cell receptor beta chains from one specimen sequenced in a study of cytomegalovirus exposure and HLA in healthy donors. The PCR ran on 60 Vbeta and 13 Jbeta primers. The method was immunoSEQ multiplex PCR; TCRdb's version includes in-frame clones alone and lacks a portion of them. The sample records 120,000 to 150,000 clones, 82% being singletons. Input material: PBMCs. The receptors originated from a male donor in good health and CMV-seronegative.

The genes are TRBV13 and TRBJ2-3; D is possibly TRBD1 (8 bases). The CDR3 is 15 residues long. CDR1 and CDR2 from the germline V gene are PRHDT and FYEKMQ (reference sequence). Trimming shortened V by 5 bases and J by 4 bases, and 16 bases separated the two germline ends. CDR3 sequence (DNA): TGTGCCAGCAGCCATGGACAGGGAGGGGCAGATACGCAGTATTTT. It yields the protein CASSHGQGGADTQYF.

The chain combines TRBV27 with TRBJ2-1; a possible D gene is TRBD1 (6 bases). Germline lookup yields CDR1 MNHEY and CDR2 SMNVEV (reference sequence). The germline V and J ends were trimmed by 4 bases and 2 bases, with 15 bases remaining between them. CDR3 size: 16 residues. The CDR3 DNA is TGTGCCAGCAGTTGGACCGGGACAACCCCCTACAATGAGCAGTTCTTC. Translated: CASSWTGTTPYNEQFF.

The chain is built from TRBV28 and TRBJ1-1; 7 bases match TRBD1. CDR1 is MDHEN and CDR2 is SYDVKM in the germline V gene. Losses at the gene ends were 7 bases for V and 3 bases for J; bases not matched to a gene: 8. The CDR3 has 14 residues. The CDR3: CASNPTGLDTEAFF. The CDR3 DNA sequence: TGTGCCAGCAACCCGACAGGGTTGGACACTGAAGCTTTCTTT.

CDR3 bases: TGTGCCAGCAGCTTAGAGGCTAGCGGGTACAATGAGCAGTTCTTC. Translation gives CASSLEASGYNEQFF. V gene TRBV7-3 combines with J gene TRBJ2-1, with 8 bases that match TRBD2. V shed 2 bases and J 4 bases; nucleotides not matched to a gene: 4. This CDR3 is 15 amino acids long. Per the germline V gene, CDR1 is SGHTA and CDR2 is FQGTGA.

The rearrangement joins TRBV7-8 to TRBJ2-5; D remains unclear. CDR3 length: 12 amino acids. Germline V gene sequence: CDR1 SGHVS, CDR2 FQNEAQ. Trimming cost V 3 bases and J 5 bases, with 7 bases left between them. The CDR3 DNA reads as TGTGCCAGCAGCTTCGGTTGGGAGACCCAGTACTTC. Encoded protein: CASSFGWETQYF.

This chain joins TRBV9 and TRBJ1-2; 7 nucleotides match TRBD1. The CDR3 loop spans 14 amino acids. The germline V gene encodes CDR1 SGDLS and CDR2 YYNGEE. J was trimmed by 4 bases and V by 3 bases; bases with no gene match: 6. The CDR3 is CASSADRAGYGYTF. The DNA of the CDR3 is TGTGCCAGCAGCGCCGACAGGGCCGGCTATGGCTACACCTTC.

The chain joins TRBV7-8 to TRBJ1-1, with TRBD1 identical over 9 bases. The J segment lost 4 bases and the V segment lost 5 bases, leaving 11 bases of the junction unmatched. The germline V gene encodes CDR1 SGHVS and CDR2 FQNEAQ. This CDR3 is 16 amino acids long. CDR3 residues: CASSLGQGKFGTEAFF. The CDR3 DNA reads as TGTGCCAGCAGCCTCGGACAGGGGAAGTTTGGCACTGAAGCTTTCTTT.

The CDR3 protein is CASSLDRVDYTF. In DNA form, the CDR3 reads TGCGCCAGCAGCTTGGACAGGGTCGACTACACCTTC. The chain recombines TRBV5-1 with TRBJ1-2; maybe TRBD1 (6 bases). The CDR3 loop spans 12 amino acids. The V end lost 0 bases, the J end lost 10 bases, and 10 bases lay between the germline ends. Germline CDR1 SGHRS, CDR2 YFSETQ.

The genes are TRBV4-3 and TRBJ2-7; D not resolved. The germline V gene encodes CDR1 LGHNA and CDR2 YSLEER. V lost 2 bases, J lost 3 bases, and 8 bases lay in between. This CDR3 is built from 13 residues. For the CDR3, the DNA is TGCGCCAGCAGCCAATTAACTAACTACGAGCAGTACTTC. Translating it yields CASSQLTNYEQYF.

This chain links TRBV19 with TRBJ1-6; 7 bases line up with TRBD1. Germline V gene data show CDR1 as LNHDA and CDR2 as SQIVND (reference sequence). This CDR3 region has 15 residues. The ends lost 2 bases at V and 9 bases at J; junction bases unmatched: 7. This CDR3 reads CASSITGQDFSPLHF. CDR3 in DNA: TGTGCCAGTAGTATAACAGGACAGGATTTTTCACCCCTCCACTTT.

Here the CDR3 reads CASSLGTSPNEQFF. The CDR3 coding sequence is TGTGCCAGCAGTTTAGGGACTAGTCCCAATGAGCAGTTCTTC. The chain uses TRBV27 and TRBJ2-1; 8 nucleotides match TRBD2. The V and J ends lost 2 bases and 6 bases, in that order; junction bases with no gene match: 3. The CDR3 extends over 14 amino acids. The V gene's germline CDR1 is MNHEY and CDR2 SMNVEV (reference sequence).

The genes are TRBV10-3 and TRBJ2-1; 10 bases are shared with TRBD2. V gave up 0 bases and J gave up 3 bases; unmatched junction bases: 11. The CDR3 has 19 residues. Germline CDR1 reads ENHRY; CDR2 reads SYGVKD. CDR3: CAISESKASGSRGYNEQFF. The CDR3 nucleotides read TGTGCCATCAGTGAGTCAAAGGCTAGCGGGAGTAGGGGCTACAATGAGCAGTTCTTC.

Within the sample, this clone is medium-sized. This sequence joins TRBV10-1 and TRBJ2-7; 9 bases align to TRBD2. Germline assignment: CDR1 WNHNN and CDR2 SYGVQD (reference sequence). J gave up 3 bases and V 10 bases, and 10 bases lay outside the gene matches. The CDR3 is made up of 14 amino acids. The CDR3 loop reads CATPPGTSYYEQYF. The CDR3 nucleotides are TGCGCCACCCCCCCCGGGACTAGCTACTACGAGCAGTACTTC.

V is TRBV28 and J is TRBJ2-7; 11 bases match TRBD1. V shed 6 bases, J shed 1 base, and the junction held 2 bases outside the gene matches. This CDR3 has 14 amino acids. The germline V gene encodes CDR1 MDHEN and CDR2 SYDVKM. Here the CDR3 DNA reads TGTGCCAGCAGAGGACAGGGGGCTTCCTACGAGCAGTACTTC. Encoded protein: CASRGQGASYEQYF.

The V gene is TRBV18, the J gene TRBJ2-5, with TRBD1 as a possible D gene (6 bases). CDR1 is KGHSH and CDR2 is LQKENI in the germline V gene. This CDR3 spans 13 amino acids. V dropped 6 bases and J dropped 3 bases, with 11 bases sitting between them. CDR3 amino acids: CASSSGQKETQYF. In nucleotides, the CDR3 is TGTGCCAGCTCCAGTGGACAGAAAGAGACCCAGTACTTC.

This clone is medium-sized within its sample. V is TRBV21-1 and J is TRBJ2-7; the tabulated D call, TRBD1, remains unverified against the DNA. TRBV21-1 is marked as a pseudogene. The CDR3 runs 15 residues. The chain's CDR3 is CASSDHRGGSYEQYF. DNA for the CDR3: TGTGCCAGCAGCGACCACAGGGGGGGGTCCTACGAGCAGTACTTC.

Here the CDR3 reads CASSRLGRGTEAFF. The CDR3 DNA sequence: TGTGCCAGTAGCCGACTGGGTCGGGGTACTGAAGCTTTCTTT. This chain uses TRBV19 with TRBJ1-1; D not certain. The V end lost 6 bases, the J end lost 5 bases, and 16 bases lay between the germline ends. From germline, CDR1 is LNHDA and CDR2 SQIVND (reference sequence). There are 14 residues in the CDR3.

The rearrangement joins TRBV6-1 to TRBJ2-1, with D perhaps matching TRBD2 (5 bases). The CDR3 is made up of 13 amino acids. Trimming pared 9 bases from V and 0 bases from J, leaving 9 bases between. The V gene's germline CDR1 is MNHNS and CDR2 SASEGT. In nucleotides, the CDR3 is TGTGCCAGTATGGACTTCTCCTACAATGAGCAGTTCTTC. This translates into CASMDFSYNEQFF.

This clone was recorded only once. The chain combines TRBV18 with TRBJ2-3; 8 bases are a match to TRBD1. This CDR3 is 16 amino acids long. Per the germline V gene, CDR1 is KGHSH and CDR2 is LQKENI. V lost 3 bases to trimming and J lost 4 bases; unmatched junction nucleotides: 9. This CDR3 is CASSPPLLQGADTQYF. The CDR3 nucleotides read TGTGCCAGCTCACCGCCACTTTTACAGGGGGCAGATACGCAGTATTTT. The complete variable domain, with remaining parts taken from reference TRBV18 and TRBJ2-3, reads NAGVMQNPRHLVRRRGQEARLRCSPMKGHSHVYWYRQLPEEGLKFMVYLQKENIIDESGMPKERFSAEFPKEGPSILRIQQVVRGDSAAYFCASSPPLLQGADTQYFGPGTRLTVL.

A remark on this clone: A read error may produce the germline difference seen at one junction end. Additional DNA sequences in this sample encode the identical CDR3. The J gene is TRBJ2-3, the V gene TRBV11-2; TRBD2 agrees at 14 bases. Germline V lookup: CDR1 SGHAT, CDR2 FQNNGV. The CDR3 has 15 residues. The CDR3 region has the DNA TGTGCTAGCAGAGGGACTAGCGGGAGAACGGATACGCAGTATTTT. Translating it yields CASRGTSGRTDTQYF.

This chain connects TRBV7-3 to TRBJ1-2; D perhaps matches TRBD1 (6 bases). V dropped 5 bases and J dropped 6 bases, with 13 bases sitting between them. Germline assignment: CDR1 SGHTA and CDR2 FQGTGA. CDR3 length: 13 residues. The chain's CDR3 is CASSAQQGHGYTF. In nucleotides, the CDR3 is TGTGCCAGCAGCGCTCAACAGGGACATGGCTACACCTTC. The complete variable domain, with remaining parts taken from reference TRBV7-3 and TRBJ1-2, reads GAGVSQTPSNKVTEKGKYVELRCDPISGHTALYWYRQSLGQGPEFLIYFQGTGAADDSGLPNDRFFAVRPEGSVSTLKIQRTERGDSAVYLCASSAQQGHGYTFGSGTRLTVV.